This TCR beta chain is from a study of T-cell reconstitution after alpha-beta-depleted transplantation in children (dated by TCRdb to 2015 to 2016). A note on the overall study: Using TCR repertoire profiling, the study followed T-cell immune reconstitution in a quantitative way in children after TCRalphabeta/CD19-depleted allogeneic hematopoietic cell transplantation.

The CDR3, from cysteine to phenylalanine, totals 16 residues. The germline V gene gives CDR1 as KGHDR and CDR2 as SFDVKD. This clonotype was found a few times. There is no known antigen for this receptor. The DNA is left out, because the CDR3 cannot be placed on it with certainty; the CDR3 is given as TCRdb lists it. Library creation used PCR. The data were produced on an Illumina HiSeq 2500. TCR libraries were prepared with molecular barcoding, using unique molecular identifiers to normalize TCRbeta repertoire quantification. Starting from the raw public reads, TCRdb applied fastp trimming at Q25, assembled clones with MiXCR and retained in-frame beta chains. Each record represents a unique CDR3 protein, reported with the most common genes and DNA among its rows. Here the sample has around 500,000 distinct CDR3 sequences; around 13% occur a single time. The top ten constitute under 7% of the sample.

This sequence originates from a human donor who donated a stem cell graft to a child with combined immunodeficiency. The V gene is TRBV24-1 and the J gene is TRBJ2-3. The material sequenced was PBMCs from the stem cell graft donor, taken from the stem cell graft. The CDR3 in this case is CATSHFGEGTTDTQYF.